This T cell receptor beta chain came from a study of CD8 T cells in ankylosing spondylitis. Per the germline V gene, CDR1 is SNHLY and CDR2 is FYNNEI. The CDR3 is 12 amino acids. The ends were cut back, 10 bases at V and 2 bases at J, with 12 bases in the middle. TCRdb recomputed calls from the 5' RACE reads with MiXCR, one row per CDR3 protein. Among nearly 250,000 distinct CDR3 sequences, approximately 30% were seen once, and the ten largest hold about 4%. Study-wide results and caveats: Significant enrichment of disease-linked clones was reported in matched ankylosing spondylitis synovial fluid.

To note about this clonotype: The antigen remains undetermined.

The specimen sequenced was blood, either unsorted or a sorted T cell fraction (not recorded which). The chain links TRBV2 to TRBJ2-7, with D possibly being TRBD1 or TRBD2 (5 bases each). The source is a male donor with ankylosing spondylitis or in good health (not recorded which). In DNA form, the CDR3 reads TGTGCCACCGGGACCGCTGCCTACGAGCAGTACTTC. Protein product: CATGTAAYEQYF. Full variable domain (missing parts from reference TRBV2 and TRBJ2-7): EPEVTQTPSHQVTQMGQEVILRCVPISNHLYFYWYRQILGQKVEFLVSFYNNEISEKSEIFDDQFSVERPDGSNFTLKIRSTKLEDSAMYFCATGTAAYEQYFGPGTRLTVT.